This T cell receptor (beta chain) stems from a study of CD8+ T cells in alopecia areata (dated 2018 in TCRdb). Looking at the study overall: The treated patients, all with moderate-to-severe alopecia areata, were enrolled in an open-label pilot trial of oral tofacitinib given at 5 to 10 mg twice daily. Patients stayed on tofacitinib for 6 to 18 months and then had 6 months of follow-up off drug so that delayed response and recurrence could be assessed. Scalp clonality was compared across normal scalp (n=4), patchy alopecia areata scalp (n=8), and alopecia totalis/universalis scalp (n=8). RNA was obtained with the PAXgene miRNA kit for fixed scalp, the miRNeasy kit for PBMCs, and the RNeasy kit for mouse skin. TCRbeta CDR3 regions were amplified by immunoSEQ multiplex PCR using 35 Vbeta forward and 13 Jbeta reverse primers. Human TCRbeta sequencing covered scalp tissue and sorted CD4+ and CD8+ peripheral blood T cells from patchy and totalis/universalis alopecia areata patients and healthy controls. Patients on tofacitinib were biopsied at baseline and after 4 and 24 weeks of treatment, and several of the patients also had a later scalp biopsy. To study T cell clonal expansion in alopecia areata, the researchers applied high-throughput TCRbeta sequencing to both the C3H/HeJ mouse model and human patients. The study at large found these results: Higher clonality and more expanded CD8+ clones were observed in lesional scalp than in normal scalp, particularly in alopecia totalis/universalis, a finding suggestive of antigenic drive. Shared TCR sequences between patients were less evident than in mice, which may be partly attributable to HLA diversity in the patient population. Unlike mouse skin, where gammadelta T cells dominate, normal human skin contains resident alphabeta T cells that get sequenced too, which complicates analysis of the scalp TCR repertoire.

The sample holds a few counts of this clone. Its antigen is currently not known. No much larger clone is present one base from it, and per-base qualities are unavailable. Library creation used the immunoSEQ multiplex PCR assay. RNA was extracted from all samples and reverse transcribed into cDNA, which served as template for TCR sequencing. First-strand cDNA was synthesized with SuperScript III using a 2:1 mix of oligo-dT and random hexamers. A synthetic immune receptor repertoire was used to measure amplification bias, and any remaining bias was corrected computationally. In the original analysis: Raw reads were preprocessed to remove errors, and CDR3 was defined by IMGT conventions from the conserved cysteine to phenylalanine. Clonality was computed as 1 minus the Shannon entropy, with the entropy normalized by log2 of the number of productive unique TCRs. CD4 or CD8 identity of scalp clones was inferred by cross-referencing scalp TCRbeta sequences with sorted blood CD4 and CD8 repertoires. TCRdb provides this immuneACCESS table in a form limited to in-frame rearrangements. Some clones are lacking; in checked studies, under half of them reflect an unresolved V gene, and why the rest are absent is not known. Clonal size and the V and J genes are those of that table, whereas D and trimming came from the DNA. The sample yields 200,000 to 250,000 clones; approximately 52% were counted once. In total, the top ten clones hold under 0.5% of the sample.

Reading from cysteine to phenylalanine, the CDR3 counts 14 amino acids. Left in the record is the CDR3 DNA by itself, 42 bases read in frame from the first base. CDR1 and CDR2, per the germline V gene, are KGHSH and LQKENI. Trimming accounts for 3 bases at V and 0 bases at J, while the number of junction bases matched to no gene is 1. The time point label here, explained by the study, means: baseline before oral tofacitinib. Lesional scalp punch biopsies and peripheral blood were obtained from alopecia areata patients. PBMCs were separated by density centrifugation and stained for CD3, CD4 and CD8, after which CD4+ and CD8+ T cells were sorted on a FACSAria.

The rearranged chain carries TRBV18 and TRBJ2-5; 7 central bases correspond to TRBD1. The sequence was obtained from a human donor with alopecia areata. The sample in question was CD4+ T cells sorted from blood, obtained at week 0. The nucleotide sequence is given as TGTGCCAGCTCACCGACAGGGAACCAAGAGACCCAGTACTTC. This yields the protein CASSPTGNQETQYF.